Presented here are 25 T cell receptor beta chains from one specimen sequenced in a study of blood T cell repertoires in COVID-19 (dated by TCRdb to the early 2020s). The library was made by the immunoSEQ multiplex PCR assay. This immuneACCESS table, as held by TCRdb, lists in-frame sequences with V and J called but not all clones. Of the missing ones, under half trace to an unresolved V gene in checked studies; the others have no known cause. The sample table contains 250,000 or so clones; only one count was recorded for under 90% of them. The ten top clones hold around 2% of the sample. Sequencing was performed on PBMCs or T cells enriched from blood (not recorded which). These receptors were taken from a man between 60 and 75 years old who had recovered from COVID-19.

The chain couples TRBV11-2 to TRBJ2-5; D unresolved. The CDR3 has 14 residues. Germline lookup yields CDR1 SGHAT and CDR2 FQNNGV. The ends were cut back, 1 base at V and 1 base at J, with 7 bases in the middle. CDR3 DNA: TGTGCCAGCAGCTTAGTCTACGGCCAAGAGACCCAGTACTTC. This sequence encodes CASSLVYGQETQYF.

The rearrangement links TRBV5-1 to TRBJ1-1; D possibly corresponds to TRBD1 (6 bases). This CDR3 has 15 amino acids. Germline V gene sequence: CDR1 SGHRS, CDR2 YFSETQ. V gave up 0 bases and J gave up 1 base, with 10 bases separating them. This chain's CDR3 is CASSLGQEKNTEAFF. CDR3 DNA: TGCGCCAGCAGCTTGGGACAGGAGAAGAACACTGAAGCTTTCTTT.

J is TRBJ2-3 and V is TRBV5-8; D remains unclear. CDR3 size: 17 residues. Germline V gene data show CDR1 as SGHTS and CDR2 as YDEGEE. V was trimmed by 1 base and J by 4 bases, leaving 19 bases between them. As DNA, the CDR3 is TGTGCCAGCAGCTTGTGGAGCTATAGTTTTAAGTCAGATACGCAGTATTTT. Its translation: CASSLWSYSFKSDTQYF.

This sequence joins TRBV6-5 and TRBJ1-5; weak D call: TRBD1 (6 bases). V lost 2 bases to trimming and J lost 4 bases, with 15 bases between them. The CDR3 is 16 amino acids. Germline CDR1 MNHEY, CDR2 SVGAGI. The CDR3 region has the DNA TGTGCCAGCAGTTACCAACCGGACAGTCCGAATCAGCCCCAGCATTTT. Translated: CASSYQPDSPNQPQHF.

The J gene is TRBJ2-7, the V gene TRBV19, with a tentative D call TRBD1 (6 bases). The CDR3 consists of 16 residues. Looked up from germline, CDR1 is LNHDA and CDR2 is SQIVND (reference sequence). The V and J ends lost 5 bases and 0 bases respectively, with 17 bases between them. CDR3 in DNA: TGTGCCAGTAGTTTCTCCGCGACAGGTTACTCCTACGAGCAGTACTTC. Encoded protein: CASSFSATGYSYEQYF.

The CDR3 sequence is CASSEDRVYSPLHF. CDR3 bases: TGTGCCAGCAGTGAAGACAGGGTTTACTCACCCCTCCACTTT. The J gene is TRBJ1-6, the V gene TRBV2; weak D call: TRBD1 (6 bases). The CDR3 totals 14 residues. Germline-derived CDR1 and CDR2 are SNHLY and FYNNEI. Trimming cost V 1 base and J 10 bases, with 11 bases left between them.

The rearrangement uses TRBV5-1 and TRBJ1-2; 7 nucleotides match TRBD1. Germline CDR1 reads SGHRS; CDR2 reads YFSETQ. This CDR3 is built from 14 residues. J gave up 4 bases and V 0 bases, and 3 bases lay outside the gene matches. The CDR3 coding sequence is TGCGCCAGCAGCTTGGCGGGACAGACCTATGGCTACACCTTC. Translating gives CASSLAGQTYGYTF.

The chain uses TRBV10-3 and TRBJ1-2; perhaps TRBD1 as D (6 bases). With 3 bases removed from V and 5 bases from J, the gap between germline ends came to 19 bases. The V gene's germline CDR1 is ENHRY and CDR2 SYGVKD. The length of the CDR3 is 16 residues. This CDR3 reads CAISDIGREGGYGYTF. In DNA form, the CDR3 reads TGTGCCATCAGTGATATCGGCAGGGAAGGGGGTTATGGCTACACCTTC.

The chain uses TRBV19 and TRBJ1-1; D is possibly TRBD1 (5 bases). The CDR3 has 12 amino acids. V dropped 3 bases and J dropped 10 bases, with 12 bases sitting between them. Per the germline V gene, CDR1 is LNHDA and CDR2 is SQIVND (reference sequence). CDR3 nucleotide sequence: TGTGCCAGTAGTATGGGGGAGGTTGTAGCTTTCTTT. Residues: CASSMGEVVAFF.

J is TRBJ2-7 and V is TRBV29-1, with 8 bases aligning to TRBD2. The CDR3 has 15 residues. Germline assignment: CDR1 SQVTM and CDR2 ANQGSEA. J gave up 2 bases and V 5 bases, and 11 bases lay outside the gene matches. The CDR3 protein is CSVTGGSGAPYEQYF. The CDR3 nucleotides read TGCAGCGTTACCGGGGGTAGCGGGGCACCCTACGAGCAGTACTTC.

V usage is TRBV25-1 and J usage is TRBJ1-1, with D tentatively TRBD1 (6 bases). V dropped 4 bases and J dropped 3 bases, with 9 bases sitting between them. Germline CDR1 and CDR2: MGHDK and SYGVNS. The CDR3 consists of 13 residues. This chain's CDR3 is CASSAPGDTEAFF. The DNA for the CDR3 is TGTGCCAGCAGTGCGCCAGGGGACACTGAAGCTTTCTTT.

J is TRBJ2-5 and V is TRBV7-2; 7 bases align to TRBD1. J gave up 4 bases and V 1 base, and 6 bases lay outside the gene matches. The CDR3 sequence is 15 residues long. CDR1 is SGHTA, CDR2 FQGNSA, per germline. Written as DNA, the CDR3 is TGTGCCAGCAGCTTAGACAGGGGCGGAGGAGAGACCCAGTACTTC. It encodes CASSLDRGGGETQYF. The full variable domain, its missing parts supplied by reference TRBV7-2 and TRBJ2-5, is GAGVSQSPSNKVTEKGKDVELRCDPISGHTALYWYRQSLGQGLEFLIYFQGNSAPDKSGLPSDRFSAERTGGSVSTLTIQRTQQEDSAVYLCASSLDRGGGETQYFGPGTRLLVL.

Only a few counts were recorded for this clone. V usage is TRBV10-3 and J usage is TRBJ1-5; TRBD1 aligns across 7 bases. The CDR3 contains 14 residues. J lost 4 bases, V lost 5 bases, and 5 bases had no gene match. CDR1 is ENHRY and CDR2 is SYGVKD in the germline V gene. The CDR3 loop reads CAISPGQENQPQHF. In nucleotides, the CDR3 is TGTGCCATCAGTCCTGGACAGGAGAATCAGCCCCAGCATTTT.

A single count supports this clone. This chain connects TRBV9 to TRBJ1-1; TRBD1 agrees at 7 bases. Germline CDR1 is SGDLS and CDR2 is YYNGEE. V dropped 6 bases and J dropped 3; count of bases not matched to a gene: 8. CDR3 length: 14 residues. The CDR3: CASTLTGVDTEAFF. The CDR3 bases are TGTGCCAGCACCTTAACAGGGGTCGACACTGAAGCTTTCTTT.

In DNA, the CDR3 is TGTGCCAGTAGATTGGGACATTCAAAGCCTCAGCCCCAGCATTTT. Residues: CASRLGHSKPQPQHF. V is TRBV19 and J is TRBJ1-5; the D gene is possibly TRBD1 (6 bases). The CDR3 runs 15 residues. Germline lookup yields CDR1 LNHDA and CDR2 SQIVND (reference sequence). V shed 6 bases and J shed 6 bases, with 18 bases lying between them.

The chain is built from TRBV21-1 and TRBJ2-5; the listed D gene, TRBD2, was not tested against the DNA. TRBV21-1 is listed as a pseudogene. CDR3 length: 19 amino acids. CDR3 in amino acids: CASSPSGTLGGVLQETQYF. As DNA, the CDR3 is TGTGCCAGCAGCCCTTCCGGCACTTTGGGGGGTGTACTTCAAGAGACCCAGTACTTC.

The chain has TRBV6-2 or TRBV6-3 and TRBJ2-7, with D unresolved. Germline values: CDR1 MNHEY, CDR2 SVGEGT. This CDR3 spans 13 amino acids. V gave up 5 bases and J gave up 3 bases, with 11 bases separating them. The CDR3 sequence is CASSPGGSYEQYF. Written as DNA, the CDR3 is TGTGCCAGCAGTCCCGGCGGCAGCTACGAGCAGTACTTC.

The chain has TRBV11-2 and TRBJ2-3; 16 nucleotides match TRBD2. V lost 5 bases to trimming and J lost 6 bases; unmatched junction nucleotides: 8. Per the germline V gene, CDR1 is SGHAT and CDR2 is FQNNGV. The CDR3 is 17 residues long. The CDR3 loop reads CASSAPGLAGGPDTQYF. CDR3 coding DNA: TGTGCCAGCAGCGCCCCGGGACTAGCGGGGGGGCCCGATACGCAGTATTTT. Complete variable domain (other parts from reference TRBV11-2 and TRBJ2-3): EAGVAQSPRYKIIEKRQSVAFWCNPISGHATLYWYQQILGQGPKLLIQFQNNGVVDDSQLPKDRFSAERLKGVDSTLKIQPAKLEDSAVYLCASSAPGLAGGPDTQYFGPGTRLTVL.

The chain carries TRBV2 and TRBJ1-1, with TRBD1 identical over 8 bases. After removal of 4 bases from V and 5 bases from J, the junction contained 6 bases not matched to a gene. CDR1 and CDR2 from the germline V gene are SNHLY and FYNNEI. The CDR3 length is 14 residues. CDR3 nucleotide sequence: TGTGCCAGCAGTGGCCTCGGGACAGGTACTGAAGCTTTCTTT. The encoded protein is CASSGLGTGTEAFF.

The V call is TRBV6-1, the J call TRBJ1-5; D is possibly TRBD1 (5 bases). The germline CDR1 and CDR2 sequences are MNHNS and SASEGT. CDR3 length: 17 amino acids. V was trimmed by 1 base and J by 3 bases, leaving 16 bases between them. CDR3 loop: CASSEDPGGQVNQPQHF. For the CDR3, the DNA is TGTGCCAGCAGTGAAGACCCGGGGGGTCAGGTCAATCAGCCCCAGCATTTT.

The chain links TRBV24-1 to TRBJ1-3; 8 nucleotides line up with TRBD1. Germline V gives CDR1 KGHDR, CDR2 SFDVKD. The CDR3 has 15 residues. The J segment lost 3 bases and the V segment lost 4 bases, leaving 4 bases of the junction unmatched. The CDR3 region has the DNA TGTGCCACCAGTGACTTTGACAGGGGTGGAAACACCATATATTTT. This codes for CATSDFDRGGNTIYF.

J is TRBJ2-1 and V is TRBV5-1; 8 bases are a match to TRBD1. The CDR3 covers 14 residues. With 5 bases clipped from V and 8 bases from J, the junction kept 9 bases outside the gene matches. Per the germline V gene, CDR1 is SGHRS and CDR2 is YFSETQ. The CDR3 loop reads CASRGATGVDEQFF. The CDR3 nucleotides read TGCGCCAGCAGGGGGGCGACAGGGGTGGATGAGCAGTTCTTC. Complete variable domain (other parts from reference TRBV5-1 and TRBJ2-1): KAGVTQTPRYLIKTRGQQVTLSCSPISGHRSVSWYQQTPGQGLQFLFEYFSETQRNKGNFPGRFSGRQFSNSRSEMNVSTLELGDSALYLCASRGATGVDEQFFGPGTRLTVL.

The chain joins TRBV11-3 to TRBJ2-2, with a weak D call TRBD2 (5 bases). The CDR3 sequence is 13 residues long. Germline assignment: CDR1 SGHNT and CDR2 YENEEA. V dropped 5 bases and J dropped 6 bases, with 10 bases sitting between them. DNA of the CDR3: TGTGCCAGCAGCCTCTTGCGGGCCGGGGAGCTGTTTTTT. Encoded protein: CASSLLRAGELFF. The full variable domain, completed using reference TRBV11-3 and TRBJ2-2, is EAGVVQSPRYKIIEKKQPVAFWCNPISGHNTLYWYLQNLGQGPELLIRYENEEAVDDSQLPKDRFSAERLKGVDSTLKIQPAELGDSAVYLCASSLLRAGELFFGEGSRLTVL.

The rearrangement links TRBV7-9 to TRBJ1-1; D not certain. V lost 1 base and J lost 8, with 11 bases in between. Germline V lookup: CDR1 SEHNR, CDR2 FQNEAQ (reference sequence). The CDR3 runs 13 residues. CDR3 sequence: CASSLETGLEAFF. The CDR3 DNA reads as TGTGCCAGCAGCTTAGAAACGGGTCTAGAAGCTTTCTTT.

The chain joins TRBV7-8 to TRBJ2-3, with 8 bases that match TRBD2. Unmatched junction bases numbered 4, after V lost 2 bases and J lost 0 bases. The CDR3 is 16 residues long. The germline CDR1 and CDR2 sequences are SGHVS and FQNEAQ. The CDR3, as DNA: TGTGCCAGCAGCTTAAGCGGGGGCCAAAGCACAGATACGCAGTATTTT. Its protein is CASSLSGGQSTDTQYF. Supplemented by reference TRBV7-8 and TRBJ2-3, the full variable domain reads GAGVSQSPRYKVAKRGQDVALRCDPISGHVSLFWYQQALGQGPEFLTYFQNEAQLDKSGLPSDRFFAERPEGSVSTLKIQRTQQEDSAVYLCASSLSGGQSTDTQYFGPGTRLTVL.